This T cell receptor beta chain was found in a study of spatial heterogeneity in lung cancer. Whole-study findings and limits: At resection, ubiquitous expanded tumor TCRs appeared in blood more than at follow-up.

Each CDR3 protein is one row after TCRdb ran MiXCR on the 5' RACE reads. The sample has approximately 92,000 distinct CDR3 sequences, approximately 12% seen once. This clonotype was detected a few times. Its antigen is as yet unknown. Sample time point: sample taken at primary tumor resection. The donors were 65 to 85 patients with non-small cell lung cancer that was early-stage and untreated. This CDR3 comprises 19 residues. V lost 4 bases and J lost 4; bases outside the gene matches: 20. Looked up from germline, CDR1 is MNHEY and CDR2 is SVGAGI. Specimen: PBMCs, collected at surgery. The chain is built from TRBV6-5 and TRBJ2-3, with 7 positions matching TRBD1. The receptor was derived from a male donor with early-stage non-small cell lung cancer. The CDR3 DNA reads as TGTGCCAGCAGTTCCCGGACAGGACGGTTCGCACCCGAGGCAGATACGCAGTATTTT. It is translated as CASSSRTGRFAPEADTQYF.